The T cell receptor beta chain described here comes from a study of blood T cell repertoires in COVID-19. Overall study: Sources were T cells, B-cell-depleted T cells, or PBMCs; the material itself was cDNA or gDNA.

In the original analysis: Amplification from reference gene primers served as the basis for estimated nucleated cell counts. Some clones are missing from TCRdb's copy, which holds only in-frame ones; the method was immunoSEQ multiplex PCR. D and trimming come from the DNA, and the V and J calls and clone size come from that table. The sample holds roughly 30,000 clones; 87% are singletons and the top ten take roughly 10%. CDR3 length: 15 amino acids. V was cut by 3 bases and J by 5 bases, with 13 bases left in between. Germline values: CDR1 SGHDN, CDR2 FVKESK. Material: peripheral blood. This sequence was found in a human donor in a cohort sampled during active COVID-19. The chain combines TRBV14 with TRBJ2-2; D is perhaps TRBD1 (5 bases). The CDR3 sequence: CASSHVKGNTGELFF. In nucleotides, the CDR3 is TGTGCCAGCAGCCATGTTAAGGGGAATACCGGGGAGCTGTTTTTT. The full variable domain, completed using reference TRBV14 and TRBJ2-2, is EAGVTQFPSHSVIEKGQTVTLRCDPISGHDNLYWYRRVMGKEIKFLLHFVKESKQDESGMPNNRFLAERTGGTYSTLKVQPAELEDSGVYFCASSHVKGNTGELFFGEGSRLTVL.